This TCR beta chain was observed in a study of Ad26.COV2.S vaccination and SARS-CoV-2 variants. On the study more broadly: Within the COV1001 Ad26.COV2.S trial arm, the donor was enrolled.

TCRdb's table, derived via immunoSEQ multiplex PCR, lists solely in-frame clones and lacks some. The sample consists of 380,000 or so clones, approximately 86% of them appearing once. As regards this clone: Its antigen is unknown.

The germline V gene encodes CDR1 SGHRS and CDR2 YFSETQ. J lost 0 bases, V lost 0 bases, and 6 bases had no gene match. There are 16 residues in the CDR3. This sample's treatment: roughly 18 received Ad26.COV2.S at low or high dose, single or two shots; about five received placebo; per-sample allocation not given. Each sample was drawn 63 days after the first injection (of vaccine or placebo). The shot given was an Ad26 vector that makes Wuhan-strain SARS-CoV-2 spike. Overall study findings and caveats: Following vaccination, spike-specific CD8+ and CD4+ T cell responses reportedly exhibited substantial breadth.

The origin of this receptor is a person aged 18-60 years who received the Ad26.COV2.S COVID-19 vaccine or a placebo. The V call is TRBV5-1, the J call TRBJ2-7, with TRBD1 matching 7 bases. The sample here was peripheral blood, taken in a trial of Ad26.COV2.S vaccine versus placebo. The CDR3 region has the DNA TGCGCCAGCAGCTTGGGGCAGGGGGACCTCTCCTACGAGCAGTACTTC. It yields the protein CASSLGQGDLSYEQYF. Based on the CDR3 plus reference TRBV5-1 and TRBJ2-7, the full variable domain is KAGVTQTPRYLIKTRGQQVTLSCSPISGHRSVSWYQQTPGQGLQFLFEYFSETQRNKGNFPGRFSGRQFSNSRSEMNVSTLELGDSALYLCASSLGQGDLSYEQYFGPGTRLTVT.